In this sample, the clone carrying this TCR beta chain turned up a few times. The CDR3 runs 18 residues. Germline CDR1 and CDR2: LGHDT and YNNKEL (reference sequence). Trimming pared 1 base from V and 2 bases from J, leaving 19 bases between. This sample was included in a study of blood T cells in healthy people across ages. Primed by a sample-barcoded 5' primer and a J-beta primer mix, a second PCR proceeded for about 6 to 11 cycles. TCRdb ran MiXCR on the 5' RACE reads and lists one entry per CDR3 protein. This sample has about 1.6 million distinct CDR3 sequences, with around 35% found just once. V gene TRBV3-1 combines with J gene TRBJ2-3; maybe TRBD2 (7 bases). The sequencing input was blood. The receptor was derived from a woman aged 30 to 39 in good health. The CDR3 here is CASSQGEGGLPSTDTQYF. Written as DNA, the CDR3 is TGTGCCAGCAGCCAAGGGGAGGGGGGACTCCCGTCCACAGATACGCAGTATTTT.